Listed below are T cell receptor beta chains from one sample, sequenced in a study of long-term antiretroviral therapy in people with HIV. The data were produced by immunoSEQ multiplex PCR, yet TCRdb's version contains in-frame clones alone and is incomplete. The table records about 42,000 clones, roughly nine tenths of them present only once. This material consisted of unsorted PBMCs, taken 0.1 years before starting antiretroviral therapy. These receptors came from a woman aged 45-59 years with HIV. Both conserved end residues are part of each CDR3. The D gene is left open where the match is weak. Clone size is not always given. Where it is, it says once, few, many or a class for expanded clones.

size: NA
D: NA
J: TRBJ1-1
V: TRBV27
CDR3: CASSWATANTEAFF
DNA: TGTGCCAGCAGTTGGGCTACGGCGAACACTGAAGCTTTCTTT

size: NA
D: NA
J: TRBJ1-1
V: TRBV6-4
CDR3: CASSDSEGEAFF
DNA: TGTGCCAGCAGTGACTCAGAGGGCGAAGCTTTCTTT

size: NA
D: NA
J: TRBJ2-3
V: TRBV7-2
CDR3: CASSHLSRATDTQYF
DNA: TGTGCCAGCAGCCATCTATCGCGGGCCACAGATACGCAGTATTTT

size: NA
D: NA
J: TRBJ2-2
V: TRBV7-9
CDR3: CAGANTGELFF
DNA: TGTGCCGGAGCGAACACCGGGGAGCTGTTTTTT

size: NA
D: TRBD1
J: TRBJ2-3
V: TRBV5-5
CDR3: CASSLGTGGKADTQYF
DNA: TGTGCCAGCAGCTTGGGGACAGGGGGCAAAGCAGATACGCAGTATTTT

size: NA
D: TRBD1
J: TRBJ2-1
V: TRBV6-1
CDR3: CASSYDRGERGQFF
DNA: TGTGCCAGCAGTTATGACAGGGGGGAGAGAGGGCAGTTCTTC

size: NA
D: TRBD2
J: TRBJ2-1
V: TRBV6-1
CDR3: CASSEIAGGRNEQFF
DNA: TGTGCCAGCAGTGAAATAGCGGGGGGCCGTAATGAGCAGTTCTTC

size: NA
D: NA
J: TRBJ2-7
V: TRBV7-9
CDR3: CASSPPWGNEQYF
DNA: TGTGCCAGCAGCCCCCCGTGGGGGAACGAGCAGTACTTC

size: NA
D: NA
J: TRBJ1-1
V: TRBV7-9
CDR3: CASSLAVGLNTEAFF
DNA: TGTGCCAGCAGCTTGGCCGTGGGCTTGAACACTGAAGCTTTCTTT

size: few
D: NA
J: TRBJ1-1
V: TRBV9
CDR3: CASSVGQLNTEAFF
DNA: TGTGCCAGCAGCGTAGGTCAGTTAAACACTGAAGCTTTCTTT

size: NA
D: NA
J: TRBJ2-6
V: TRBV2
CDR3: CASSYDVEPGANVLTF
DNA: TGTGCCAGCAGTTACGACGTAGAACCTGGGGCCAACGTCCTGACTTTC

size: NA
D: NA
J: TRBJ1-3
V: TRBV18
CDR3: CASSPGGSSGNTIYF
DNA: TGTGCCAGCTCACCGGGAGGTTCGTCTGGAAACACCATATATTTT

size: NA
D: TRBD1
J: TRBJ2-7
V: TRBV5-5
CDR3: CASSLNRGREQYF
DNA: TGTGCCAGCAGCTTGAACAGGGGGCGCGAGCAGTACTTC

size: NA
D: NA
J: TRBJ2-1
V: TRBV9
CDR3: CASSVGDEQFF
DNA: TGTGCCAGCAGCGTAGGGGATGAGCAGTTCTTC

size: NA
D: TRBD1
J: TRBJ1-4
V: TRBV6-5
CDR3: CATWDSGNEKLFF
DNA: TGTGCCACCTGGGACAGCGGCAATGAAAAACTGTTTTTT

size: NA
D: NA
J: TRBJ2-5
V: TRBV11-2
CDR3: CASSLGETQYF
DNA: TGTGCCAGCAGCTTAGGCGAGACCCAGTACTTC

size: NA
D: TRBD1
J: TRBJ1-2
V: TRBV5-1
CDR3: CASSSGQGYYGYTF
DNA: TGCGCCAGCAGCTCCGGACAGGGGTACTATGGCTACACCTTC

size: NA
D: NA
J: TRBJ1-6
V: TRBV19
CDR3: CASNAGHGNSPLHF
DNA: TGTGCCAGTAACGCGGGACACGGGAATTCACCCCTCCACTTT

size: NA
D: TRBD2
J: TRBJ2-5
V: TRBV5-1
CDR3: CASSLAQAGGPETQYF
DNA: TGCGCCAGCAGCTTGGCCCAAGCGGGGGGGCCGGAGACCCAGTACTTC

size: NA
D: NA
J: TRBJ1-2
V: TRBV10-3
CDR3: CAITSSVNYGYTF
DNA: TGTGCCATCACAAGTTCGGTGAACTATGGCTACACCTTC

size: NA
D: NA
J: TRBJ2-2
V: TRBV30
CDR3: CAWTSGPWQGATGELFF
DNA: TGTGCCTGGACCTCAGGGCCATGGCAGGGTGCGACCGGGGAGCTGTTTTTT

size: NA
D: TRBD2
J: TRBJ2-7
V: TRBV18
CDR3: CASSPPERGGPYEQYF
DNA: TGTGCCAGCTCACCACCAGAGCGGGGGGGGCCCTACGAGCAGTACTTC

size: NA
D: NA
J: TRBJ1-4
V: TRBV9
CDR3: CASSPNAGTNEKLFF
DNA: TGTGCCAGCAGCCCGAACGCAGGAACTAATGAAAAACTGTTTTTT

size: NA
D: TRBD2
J: TRBJ2-1
V: TRBV11-2
CDR3: CASSLVGGGAYNEQFF
DNA: TGTGCCAGCAGCTTAGTAGGCGGGGGAGCCTACAATGAGCAGTTCTTC

size: NA
D: NA
J: TRBJ2-7
V: TRBV5-1
CDR3: CASSPNPNDYEQYF
DNA: TGCGCCAGCAGCCCTAACCCAAACGACTACGAGCAGTACTTC

size: NA
D: NA
J: TRBJ1-1
V: TRBV5-1
CDR3: CASSYEGQGPEAFF
DNA: TGCGCCAGCAGCTACGAAGGCCAGGGCCCTGAAGCTTTCTTT

size: NA
D: NA
J: TRBJ2-3
V: TRBV7-3
CDR3: CASSLAGRNTDTQYF
DNA: TGTGCCAGCAGCTTAGCGGGACGGAACACAGATACGCAGTATTTT

size: NA
D: NA
J: TRBJ2-3
V: TRBV6-4
CDR3: CASSETSYTDTQYF
DNA: TGTGCCAGCAGTGAAACTAGTTACACAGATACGCAGTATTTT

size: NA
D: TRBD1
J: TRBJ2-1
V: TRBV6-1
CDR3: CASSLDRVEHNEQFF
DNA: TGTGCCAGCAGCCTCGACAGGGTAGAACACAATGAGCAGTTCTTC

size: few
D: NA
J: TRBJ1-2
V: TRBV30
CDR3: CAWSLTASYGYTF
DNA: TGTGCCTGGAGTCTTACCGCAAGTTATGGCTACACCTTC

size: NA
D: NA
J: TRBJ2-3
V: TRBV7-2
CDR3: CASSSQFPTDTQYF
DNA: TGTGCCAGCAGCTCCCAATTTCCAACAGATACGCAGTATTTT

size: NA
D: NA
J: TRBJ1-1
V: TRBV5-1
CDR3: CASSLEQGITEAFF
DNA: TGCGCCAGCAGCTTGGAACAGGGTATAACTGAAGCTTTCTTT

size: NA
D: TRBD1
J: TRBJ2-1
V: TRBV11-3
CDR3: CASSLRTGAGEQFF
DNA: TGTGCCAGCAGCTTGAGGACAGGGGCGGGTGAGCAGTTCTTC

size: NA
D: NA
J: TRBJ1-3
V: TRBV6-5
CDR3: CASSYAAGGTFNTIYF
DNA: TGTGCCAGCAGTTACGCAGCTGGGGGGACGTTTAACACCATATATTTT

size: NA
D: NA
J: TRBJ2-3
V: TRBV11-2
CDR3: CASSLAQANRVSDTQYF
DNA: TGTGCCAGCAGCTTAGCTCAGGCCAATAGGGTTTCGGATACGCAGTATTTT

size: NA
D: NA
J: TRBJ2-5
V: TRBV19
CDR3: CASRGNGETQYF
DNA: TGTGCCAGTAGGGGGAATGGGGAGACCCAGTACTTC

size: NA
D: TRBD1
J: TRBJ2-3
V: TRBV4-3
CDR3: CASSQERTGGVGDTQYF
DNA: TGCGCCAGCAGCCAAGAAAGGACAGGGGGAGTTGGAGATACGCAGTATTTT

size: few
D: TRBD1
J: TRBJ1-1
V: TRBV27
CDR3: CASSFSGQVNTEAFF
DNA: TGTGCCAGCAGTTTCTCCGGACAGGTGAACACTGAAGCTTTCTTT

size: NA
D: TRBD2
J: TRBJ2-3
V: TRBV19
CDR3: CASSKGLAGGLGTDTQYF
DNA: TGTGCCAGTAGTAAAGGACTAGCGGGGGGGCTTGGCACAGATACGCAGTATTTT

size: NA
D: TRBD2
J: TRBJ2-1
V: TRBV7-9
CDR3: CASSPRSSGGALSEQFF
DNA: TGTGCCAGCAGCCCTCGATCTAGCGGGGGGGCTCTGAGTGAGCAGTTCTTC

size: NA
D: NA
J: TRBJ2-7
V: TRBV4-1
CDR3: CASSLDRPYEQYF
DNA: TGCGCCAGCAGCCTAGACAGGCCCTACGAGCAGTACTTC

size: once
D: NA
J: TRBJ1-5
V: TRBV7-9
CDR3: CASSSLDEGRNQPQHF
DNA: TGTGCCAGCAGCTCCCTGGATGAGGGGCGGAATCAGCCCCAGCATTTT

size: NA
D: NA
J: TRBJ2-5
V: TRBV25-1
CDR3: CASSDGQSRGETQYF
DNA: TGTGCCAGCAGTGACGGACAGTCCCGAGGGGAGACCCAGTACTTC

size: NA
D: NA
J: TRBJ2-1
V: TRBV11-2
CDR3: CASSIPLALRDEQFF
DNA: TGTGCCAGCAGCATCCCGCTAGCGTTAAGGGATGAGCAGTTCTTC